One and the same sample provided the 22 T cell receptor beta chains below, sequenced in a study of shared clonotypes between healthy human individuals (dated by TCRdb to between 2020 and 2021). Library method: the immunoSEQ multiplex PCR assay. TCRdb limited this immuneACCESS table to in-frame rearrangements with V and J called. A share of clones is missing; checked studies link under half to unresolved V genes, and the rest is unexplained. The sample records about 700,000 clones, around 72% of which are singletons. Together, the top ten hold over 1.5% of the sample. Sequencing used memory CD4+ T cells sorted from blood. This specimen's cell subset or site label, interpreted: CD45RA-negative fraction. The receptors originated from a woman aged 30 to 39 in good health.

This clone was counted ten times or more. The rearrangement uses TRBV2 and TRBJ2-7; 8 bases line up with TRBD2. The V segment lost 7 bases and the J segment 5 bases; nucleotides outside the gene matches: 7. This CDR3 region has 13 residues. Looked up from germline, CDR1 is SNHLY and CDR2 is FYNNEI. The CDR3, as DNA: TGTGCCAGCATCCGGGAGGGGCCCCACGAGCAGTACTTC. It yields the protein CASIREGPHEQYF.

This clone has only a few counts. Written as DNA, the CDR3 is TGTGCCAGCAGCCTTAATGGAGGGGGCAGGGAGACCCAGTACTTC. This gives the protein CASSLNGGGRETQYF. The rearrangement uses TRBV28 and TRBJ2-5, with D perhaps matching TRBD1 (7 bases). V was pared by 6 bases and J by 5 bases, with 19 bases between. Germline loops: CDR1 MDHEN, CDR2 SYDVKM. This CDR3 comprises 15 residues. The full variable domain, completed using reference TRBV28 and TRBJ2-5, is DVKVTQSSRYLVKRTGEKVFLECVQDMDHENMFWYRQDPGLGLRLIYFSYDVKMKEKGDIPEGYSVSREKKERFSLILESASTNQTSMYLCASSLNGGGRETQYFGPGTRLLVL.

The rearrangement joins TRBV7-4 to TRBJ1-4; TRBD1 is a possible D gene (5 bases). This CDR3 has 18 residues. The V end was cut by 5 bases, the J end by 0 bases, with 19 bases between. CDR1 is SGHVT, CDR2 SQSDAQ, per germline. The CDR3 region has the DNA TGTGCCAGCAGCAAGACAGTCTGGGGCATCGCAACTAATGAAAAACTGTTTTTT. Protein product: CASSKTVWGIATNEKLFF.

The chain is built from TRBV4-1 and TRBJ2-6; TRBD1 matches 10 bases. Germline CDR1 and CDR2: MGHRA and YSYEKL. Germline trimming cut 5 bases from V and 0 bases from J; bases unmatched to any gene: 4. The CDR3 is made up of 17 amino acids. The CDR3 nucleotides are TGCGCCAGCAGCTTGACAGGGGGCGGCTCTGGGGCCAACGTCCTGACTTTC. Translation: CASSLTGGGSGANVLTF.

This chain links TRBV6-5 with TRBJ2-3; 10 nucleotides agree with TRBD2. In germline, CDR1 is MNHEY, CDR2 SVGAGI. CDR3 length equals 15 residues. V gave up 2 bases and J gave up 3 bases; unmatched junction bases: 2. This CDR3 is CASSYRGLATDTQYF. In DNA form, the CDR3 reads TGTGCCAGCAGTTACAGGGGACTAGCGACAGATACGCAGTATTTT.

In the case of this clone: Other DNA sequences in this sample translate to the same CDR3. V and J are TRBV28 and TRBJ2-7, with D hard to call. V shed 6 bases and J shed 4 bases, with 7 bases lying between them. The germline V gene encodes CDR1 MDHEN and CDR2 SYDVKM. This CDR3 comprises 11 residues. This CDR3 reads CASSRFYEQYF. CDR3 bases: TGTGCCAGCAGCCGATTTTACGAGCAGTACTTC.

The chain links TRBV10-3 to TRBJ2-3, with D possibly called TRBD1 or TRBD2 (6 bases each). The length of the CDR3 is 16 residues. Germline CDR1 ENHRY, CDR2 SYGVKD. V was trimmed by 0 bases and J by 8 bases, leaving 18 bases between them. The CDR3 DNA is TGTGCCATCAGTGAGTCGGGGGGCTCACGAATCGGTACGCAGTATTTT. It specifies CAISESGGSRIGTQYF.

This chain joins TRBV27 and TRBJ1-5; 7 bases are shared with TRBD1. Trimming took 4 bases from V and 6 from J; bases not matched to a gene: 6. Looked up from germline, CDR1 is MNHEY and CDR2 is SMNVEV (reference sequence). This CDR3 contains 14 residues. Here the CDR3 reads CASSSTGISQPQHF. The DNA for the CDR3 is TGTGCCAGCAGTTCGACAGGGATCAGTCAGCCCCAGCATTTT.

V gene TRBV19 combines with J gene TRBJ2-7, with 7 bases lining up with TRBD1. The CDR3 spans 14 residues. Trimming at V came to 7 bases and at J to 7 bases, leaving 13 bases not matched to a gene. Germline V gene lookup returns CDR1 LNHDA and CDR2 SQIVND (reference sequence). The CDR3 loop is CASKGAPPKSEQYF. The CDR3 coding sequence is TGTGCCAGTAAGGGGGCTCCCCCGAAGAGTGAGCAGTACTTC. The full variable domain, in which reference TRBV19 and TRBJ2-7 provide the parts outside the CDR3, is DGGITQSPKYLFRKEGQNVTLSCEQNLNHDAMYWYRQDPGQGLRLIYYSQIVNDFQKGDIAEGYSVSREKKESFPLTVTSAQKNPTAFYLCASKGAPPKSEQYFGPGTRLTVT.

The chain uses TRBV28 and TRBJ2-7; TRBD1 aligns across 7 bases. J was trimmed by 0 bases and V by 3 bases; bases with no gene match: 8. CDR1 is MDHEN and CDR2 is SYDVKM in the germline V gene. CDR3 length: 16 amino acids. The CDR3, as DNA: TGTGCCAGCAGTTTTACCCTACAGGGGCTCTCCTACGAGCAGTACTTC. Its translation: CASSFTLQGLSYEQYF.

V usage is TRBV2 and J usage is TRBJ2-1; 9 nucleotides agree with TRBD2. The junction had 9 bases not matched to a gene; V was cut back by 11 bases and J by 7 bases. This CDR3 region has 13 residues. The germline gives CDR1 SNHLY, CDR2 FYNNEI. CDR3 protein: CAGTGTSYNEQFF. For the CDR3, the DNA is TGTGCCGGAACCGGGACTAGCTATAATGAGCAGTTCTTC.

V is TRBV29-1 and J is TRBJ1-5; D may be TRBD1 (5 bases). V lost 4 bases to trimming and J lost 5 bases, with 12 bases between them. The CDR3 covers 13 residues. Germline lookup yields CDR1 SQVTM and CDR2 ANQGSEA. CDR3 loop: CSVAGGLDQPQHF. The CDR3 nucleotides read TGCAGCGTTGCCGGGGGGTTAGATCAGCCCCAGCATTTT.

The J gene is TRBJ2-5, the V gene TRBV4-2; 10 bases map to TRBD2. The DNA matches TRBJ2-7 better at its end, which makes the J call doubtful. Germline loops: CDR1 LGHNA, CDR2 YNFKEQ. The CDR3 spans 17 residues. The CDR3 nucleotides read TGTGCCAGCAGCCAAGGGCTAGCGGGAGCCGCATCCTACGAGCAGTACTTC. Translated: CASSQGLAGAASYEQYF.

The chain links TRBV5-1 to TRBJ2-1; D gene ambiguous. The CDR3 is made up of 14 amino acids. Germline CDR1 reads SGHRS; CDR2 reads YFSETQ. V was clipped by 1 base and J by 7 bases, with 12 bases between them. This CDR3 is CASSLLPSSNEQFF. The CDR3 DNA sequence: TGCGCCAGCAGCTTGTTACCTAGTTCGAATGAGCAGTTCTTC.

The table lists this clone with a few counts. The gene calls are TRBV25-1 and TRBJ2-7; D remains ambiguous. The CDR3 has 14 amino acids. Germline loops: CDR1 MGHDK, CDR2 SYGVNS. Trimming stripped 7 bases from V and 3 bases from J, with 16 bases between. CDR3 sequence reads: CASTKGSDNYEQYF. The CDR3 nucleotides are TGTGCCAGCACGAAAGGGTCGGATAACTACGAGCAGTACTTC.

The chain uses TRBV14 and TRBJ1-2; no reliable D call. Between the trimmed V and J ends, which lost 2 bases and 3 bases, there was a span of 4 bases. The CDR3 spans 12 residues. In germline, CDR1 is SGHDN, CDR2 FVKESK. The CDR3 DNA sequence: TGTGCCAGCAGCCAACAGTACTATGGCTACACCTTC. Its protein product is CASSQQYYGYTF.

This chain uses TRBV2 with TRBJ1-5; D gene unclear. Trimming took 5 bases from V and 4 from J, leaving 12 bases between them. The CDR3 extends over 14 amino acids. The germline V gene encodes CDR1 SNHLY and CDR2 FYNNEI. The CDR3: CASSQSGRNQPQHF. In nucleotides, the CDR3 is TGTGCCAGCAGTCAGTCAGGTCGGAATCAGCCCCAGCATTTT.

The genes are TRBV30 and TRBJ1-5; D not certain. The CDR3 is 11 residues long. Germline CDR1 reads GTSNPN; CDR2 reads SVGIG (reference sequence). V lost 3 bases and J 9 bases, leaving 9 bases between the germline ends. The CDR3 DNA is TGTGCCTGGAGCGTCGCGGGGCCCCAGCATTTT. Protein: CAWSVAGPQHF.

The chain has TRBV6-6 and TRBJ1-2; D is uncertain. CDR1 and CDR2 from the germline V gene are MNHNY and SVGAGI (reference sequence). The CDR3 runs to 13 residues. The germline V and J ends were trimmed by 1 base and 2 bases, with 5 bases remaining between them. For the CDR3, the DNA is TGTGCCAGCAGTTACTGGCAGAACTATGGCTACACCTTC. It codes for CASSYWQNYGYTF.

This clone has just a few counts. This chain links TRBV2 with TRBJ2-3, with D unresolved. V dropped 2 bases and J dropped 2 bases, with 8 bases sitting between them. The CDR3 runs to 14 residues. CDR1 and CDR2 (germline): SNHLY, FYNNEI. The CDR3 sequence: CASSELVTTDTQYF. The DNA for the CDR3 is TGTGCCAGCAGTGAACTGGTAACCACAGATACGCAGTATTTT.

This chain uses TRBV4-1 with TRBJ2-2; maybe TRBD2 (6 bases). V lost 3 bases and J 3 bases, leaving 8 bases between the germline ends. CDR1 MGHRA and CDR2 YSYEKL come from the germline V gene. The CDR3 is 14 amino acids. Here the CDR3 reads CASSQGEDTGELFF. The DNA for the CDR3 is TGCGCCAGCAGCCAGGGGGAGGACACCGGGGAGCTGTTTTTT.

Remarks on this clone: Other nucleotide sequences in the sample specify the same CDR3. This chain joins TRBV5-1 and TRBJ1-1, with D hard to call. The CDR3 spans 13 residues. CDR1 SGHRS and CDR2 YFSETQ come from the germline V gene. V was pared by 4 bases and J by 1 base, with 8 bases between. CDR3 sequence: CASSLQENTEAFF. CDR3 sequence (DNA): TGCGCCAGCAGCCTCCAGGAGAACACTGAAGCTTTCTTT.